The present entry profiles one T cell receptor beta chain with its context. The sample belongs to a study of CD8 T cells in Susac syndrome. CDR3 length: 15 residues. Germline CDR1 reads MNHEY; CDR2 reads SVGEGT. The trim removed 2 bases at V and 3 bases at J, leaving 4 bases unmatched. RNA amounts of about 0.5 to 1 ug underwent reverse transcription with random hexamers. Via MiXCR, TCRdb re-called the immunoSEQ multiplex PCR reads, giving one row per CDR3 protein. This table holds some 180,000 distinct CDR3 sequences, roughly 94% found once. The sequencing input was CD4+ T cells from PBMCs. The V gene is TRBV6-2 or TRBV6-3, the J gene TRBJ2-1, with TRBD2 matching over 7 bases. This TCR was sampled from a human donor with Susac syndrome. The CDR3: CASSYEGTNYNEQFF. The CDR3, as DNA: TGTGCCAGCAGTTACGAGGGGACTAACTACAATGAGCAGTTCTTC.